Below, 19 T cell receptor beta chains from the same sample are listed, as sequenced in a study of T cell clusters in autoimmune cytopenias. TRB was amplified from roughly 250 ng of peripheral blood genomic DNA per sample. One tube held mixed TRB-A and TRB-B primer pools for touch-down PCR. TCRdb re-called the multiplex PCR reads and gives one entry per CDR3 protein, without DNA. This sample's clone table lists about 4,100 distinct CDR3 sequences. Another study also made use of these data, one on T cell repertoires in aging, cancer and after chemotherapy.

Sequencing used peripheral blood. The receptors originated from a human donor in good health.

Considering frequency, this clonotype is medium-sized (0.01 to 0.1%). This rearrangement joins TRBV29-1 to TRBJ1-2. Germline V gene data show CDR1 as SQVTM and CDR2 as ANQGSEA. The CDR3 has 12 residues. This CDR3 is CSVRQTNYGYTF.

The chain employs TRBV20-1 and TRBJ1-2; checking the TCRdb D call of TRBD1 is not possible without DNA. The CDR3 has 14 residues. Germline values: CDR1 DFQATT, CDR2 SNEGSKA (reference sequence). CDR3 residues: CSARDPVIHYGYTF.

The V call is TRBV19, the J call TRBJ1-5; with no DNA, the TCRdb D assignment of TRBD1 cannot be verified. CDR1 is LNHDA, CDR2 SQIVND, per germline (reference sequence). The CDR3 has 16 residues. CDR3 amino acids: CASRGYYDRGSQPQHF.

V is TRBV5-1 and J is TRBJ1-1; TCRdb designates TRBD1, a call that cannot be tested without DNA. Germline V gene sequence: CDR1 SGHRS, CDR2 YFSETQ. The CDR3 contains 14 residues. The CDR3 region is CASKAWGTNTEAFF.

This clonotype counts as medium-sized by frequency. The rearrangement uses TRBV18 and TRBJ2-2; TCRdb outputs TRBD1, but without DNA this stays unchecked. This CDR3 has 16 amino acids. Germline V gives CDR1 KGHSH, CDR2 LQKENI. CDR3 in amino acids: CASSPVTPGETGELFF.

This chain uses TRBV11-2 with TRBJ1-5. This CDR3 spans 14 amino acids. Germline loops: CDR1 SGHAT, CDR2 FQNNGV. The CDR3 is CASSSRTSNQPQHF.

Judged by frequency, this clonotype is medium-sized. J is TRBJ2-2 and V is TRBV24-1; the TRBD2 assignment by TCRdb is unverifiable without DNA. Germline V gene lookup returns CDR1 KGHDR and CDR2 SFDVKD. This CDR3 is 16 amino acids long. The CDR3 region is CATEDREGVNTGELFF.

The chain links TRBV6-2 or TRBV6-3 to TRBJ1-1. Germline V CDR1 and CDR2: MNHEY, SVGEGT. CDR3 length equals 14 residues. This CDR3 is CASRLRSKLTEAFF.

Its frequency marks this clonotype as medium-sized. This chain links TRBV6-6 with TRBJ1-2; TCRdb indicates TRBD1, and absent DNA this call remains unverified. This CDR3 is 14 amino acids long. Germline V gene lookup returns CDR1 MNHNY and CDR2 SVGAGI (reference sequence). CDR3 loop: CASRASGQDYGYTF.

The CDR3 reads CASSFQELGYNEQFF. V and J are TRBV5-1 and TRBJ2-1. The CDR3 loop spans 15 amino acids. Germline V gene lookup returns CDR1 SGHRS and CDR2 YFSETQ.

This clonotype is medium-sized (0.01 to 0.1%) by frequency. The chain recombines TRBV6-5 with TRBJ2-1; TCRdb calls TRBD1, which cannot be checked without DNA. This CDR3 contains 15 residues. CDR1 is MNHEY and CDR2 is SVGAGI in the germline V gene. CDR3 residues: CASSYLGGTYNEQFF.

Considering frequency, this clonotype is medium-sized. The genes are TRBV6-6 and TRBJ1-1. The germline V gene encodes CDR1 MNHNY and CDR2 SVGAGI (reference sequence). The CDR3 has 13 amino acids. CDR3: CASSYTAERGAFF.

This sequence joins TRBV10-3 and TRBJ2-3; lacking DNA, the TRBD1 call made by TCRdb goes unchecked. Germline assignment: CDR1 ENHRY and CDR2 SYGVKD. CDR3 length: 16 amino acids. The CDR3 here is CAISAPPGQGSDTQYF.

CDR3 residues: CSARDGQLNTEAFF. The chain joins TRBV20-1 to TRBJ1-1. CDR1 is DFQATT, CDR2 SNEGSKA, per germline (reference sequence). The CDR3 contains 14 residues.

The V gene is TRBV20-1, the J gene TRBJ1-4. Germline assignment: CDR1 DFQATT and CDR2 SNEGSKA (reference sequence). The CDR3 consists of 12 residues. The CDR3 protein is CSAKADSEKLFF.

The J gene is TRBJ1-3, the V gene TRBV14. The CDR3 spans 16 residues. Germline-derived CDR1 and CDR2 are SGHDN and FVKESK. CDR3 sequence: CASSQDNAYSGNTIYF.

Judged by frequency, this clonotype is medium-sized. This chain links TRBV19 with TRBJ1-5; TCRdb selects TRBD1, and the lack of DNA leaves this call unchecked. The CDR3 consists of 14 residues. Looked up from germline, CDR1 is LNHDA and CDR2 is SQIVND (reference sequence). This CDR3 reads CASSGGALGQPQHF.

According to its frequency, this clonotype is medium-sized. This chain joins TRBV6-1 and TRBJ2-3; TCRdb selects TRBD2, and the lack of DNA leaves this call unchecked. This CDR3 comprises 15 residues. Germline lookup yields CDR1 MNHNS and CDR2 SASEGT. CDR3 region: CASSLLAGSTDTQYF.

This sequence joins TRBV5-1 and TRBJ1-4; no DNA is available, so the TRBD1 call from TCRdb remains unchecked. CDR1 and CDR2 (germline): SGHRS, YFSETQ. This CDR3 has 15 residues. This chain's CDR3 is CASSASGTVNEKLFF.